Presented here are 32 T cell receptor beta chains from one specimen sequenced in a study of T cell changes during pregnancy in multiple sclerosis. The protocol was immunoSEQ multiplex PCR, while the TCRdb copy is restricted to in-frame clones and leaves out a portion. The table lists 35,000 to 45,000 clones, around nine tenths of them singletons. This specimen was CD8+ T cells from peripheral blood mononuclear cells, taken in the first trimester of pregnancy. The receptors were gathered from a female donor with multiple sclerosis, enrolled in a pregnancy study.

The chain combines TRBV19 with TRBJ2-3, with TRBD1 matching over 12 bases. Per germline, CDR1 LNHDA and CDR2 SQIVND (reference sequence). V was clipped by 4 bases and J by 3 bases; unmatched bases: 2. The CDR3 has 15 residues. CDR3 sequence (DNA): TGTGCCAGTAGTAAGGGACAGGGGGCTACAGATACGCAGTATTTT. Its translation is CASSKGQGATDTQYF.

This sequence joins TRBV9 and TRBJ1-1, with 7 positions matching TRBD1. CDR3 length: 13 residues. CDR1 is SGDLS, CDR2 YYNGEE, per germline. Trimming cost V 3 bases and J 4 bases; bases outside gene matches: 3. The CDR3 DNA sequence: TGTGCCAGCAGCGCGGGACAGTCCACTGAAGCTTTCTTT. It specifies CASSAGQSTEAFF.

This clone came up a few times. The chain links TRBV9 to TRBJ1-3; unclear D gene. This CDR3 contains 13 residues. Trimming took off 3 bases at V and 4 bases at J, with 8 bases between the two ends. Germline V gives CDR1 SGDLS, CDR2 YYNGEE. The CDR3 sequence is CASSDTRGNTIYF. DNA of the CDR3: TGTGCCAGCAGCGATACGAGGGGAAACACCATATATTTT.

This chain uses TRBV27 with TRBJ1-2; D gene unclear. CDR1 and CDR2 (germline): MNHEY, SMNVEV (reference sequence). V was cut by 2 bases and J by 0 bases, with 7 bases left in between. CDR3 length equals 14 residues. Here the CDR3 reads CASSLAGTNYGYTF. For the CDR3, the DNA is TGTGCCAGCAGTTTAGCGGGGACTAACTATGGCTACACCTTC.

The CDR3 is CASKSLQGPNQPQHF. The DNA of the CDR3 is TGTGCCAGTAAAAGTCTGCAGGGCCCGAATCAGCCCCAGCATTTT. The chain combines TRBV19 with TRBJ1-5; the D gene is possibly TRBD1 (5 bases). Germline CDR1 LNHDA, CDR2 SQIVND (reference sequence). The ends were cut back, 7 bases at V and 4 bases at J, with 17 bases in the middle. The CDR3 has 15 residues. Full variable domain (missing parts from reference TRBV19 and TRBJ1-5): DGGITQSPKYLFRKEGQNVTLSCEQNLNHDAMYWYRQDPGQGLRLIYYSQIVNDFQKGDIAEGYSVSREKKESFPLTVTSAQKNPTAFYLCASKSLQGPNQPQHFGDGTRLSIL.

This clone appeared a single time. The rearrangement uses TRBV10-3 and TRBJ1-3, with 9 bases identical to TRBD1. The V gene's germline CDR1 is ENHRY and CDR2 SYGVKD. CDR3 length equals 14 residues. The junction had 0 bases not matched to a gene; V was cut back by 2 bases and J by 4 bases. In DNA form, the CDR3 reads TGTGCCATCAGTGAGACAGGGGGCGGAAACACCATATATTTT. Its protein product is CAISETGGGNTIYF.

The V call is TRBV6-5, the J call TRBJ1-1; TRBD1 is a possible D gene (6 bases). V shed 6 bases and J shed 8 bases, with 16 bases lying between them. The length of the CDR3 is 13 residues. Germline V lookup: CDR1 MNHEY, CDR2 SVGAGI. The CDR3 region has the DNA TGTGCCAGCAGCCTAGGGGGGGTTTTCGAAGCTTTCTTT. Protein product: CASSLGGVFEAFF.

The chain is built from TRBV30 and TRBJ2-1; 8 bases map to TRBD1. Germline V gene sequence: CDR1 GTSNPN, CDR2 SVGIG (reference sequence). The CDR3 has 15 amino acids. V shed 2 bases, J shed 8 bases, and the junction held 11 bases outside the gene matches. The CDR3 DNA reads TGTGCCTGGAGTCCCTATGGGACAGGTGACGATGAGCAGTTCTTC. It specifies CAWSPYGTGDDEQFF.

This chain uses TRBV9 with TRBJ2-7; a weak D match, TRBD1 (5 bases). The length of the CDR3 is 14 residues. V lost 0 bases to trimming and J lost 3 bases, with 10 bases between them. Germline CDR1 reads SGDLS; CDR2 reads YYNGEE. The CDR3 is CASSVGDSLYEQYF. The CDR3 DNA reads TGTGCCAGCAGCGTAGGCGACAGTCTCTACGAGCAGTACTTC.

J is TRBJ2-1 and V is TRBV5-1; D might be TRBD1 (7 bases). Germline V gives CDR1 SGHRS, CDR2 YFSETQ. V lost 5 bases, J lost 4 bases, and 13 bases lay in between. The CDR3 runs 14 residues. The CDR3 sequence is CASSDRAGYNEQFF. The CDR3 coding sequence is TGCGCCAGCAGTGACAGGGCGGGATACAATGAGCAGTTCTTC.

The J gene is TRBJ2-7, the V gene TRBV4-3; 7 bases align to TRBD2. CDR3 length equals 15 residues. The V gene end was trimmed by 1 base and the J gene end by 3 bases; junction bases not matched to a gene: 6. Per germline, CDR1 LGHNA and CDR2 YSLEER. The CDR3 region is CASSQGAGPSYEQYF. DNA of the CDR3: TGCGCCAGCAGCCAAGGAGCGGGACCAAGCTACGAGCAGTACTTC.

The chain links TRBV25-1 to TRBJ1-2; D ambiguous. This CDR3 region has 15 residues. V lost 5 bases to trimming and J lost 1 base, with 14 bases between them. From germline, CDR1 is MGHDK and CDR2 SYGVNS. CDR3 in amino acids: CASSIRTGNNYGYTF. The CDR3 DNA reads TGTGCCAGCAGTATCCGGACGGGGAATAACTATGGCTACACCTTC.

This chain joins TRBV4-1 and TRBJ2-1, with TRBD2 matching 10 bases. This CDR3 is built from 16 residues. The V and J ends lost 1 base and 8 bases, in that order; junction bases with no gene match: 8. Per the germline V gene, CDR1 is MGHRA and CDR2 is YSYEKL. CDR3 residues: CASSQGSGGVWDEQFF. In DNA, the CDR3 is TGCGCCAGCAGCCAAGGGAGCGGGGGGGTTTGGGATGAGCAGTTCTTC.

A single count supports this clone. V is TRBV5-4 and J is TRBJ2-1, with 7 bases that match TRBD1. With 1 base clipped from V and 1 base from J, the junction kept 8 bases outside the gene matches. This CDR3 is 17 amino acids long. Germline V gene data show CDR1 as SGHNT and CDR2 as YYREEE (reference sequence). CDR3 protein: CASSLWSGQVSYNEQFF. The CDR3 nucleotides are TGTGCCAGCAGCTTGTGGTCTGGACAGGTGTCCTACAATGAGCAGTTCTTC.

The chain couples TRBV9 to TRBJ2-7; D is ambiguous. CDR1 and CDR2 from the germline V gene are SGDLS and YYNGEE. V shed 0 bases and J shed 3 bases, with 10 bases lying between them. This CDR3 has 14 amino acids. CDR3 region: CASSVGASGYEQYF. In DNA form, the CDR3 reads TGTGCCAGCAGCGTAGGCGCGTCGGGCTACGAGCAGTACTTC.

The chain carries TRBV5-4 and TRBJ2-7; 12 bases map to TRBD2. Germline V gene lookup returns CDR1 SGHNT and CDR2 YYREEE (reference sequence). Trimming removed 4 bases from V and 2 bases from J; junction bases left unmatched: 7. This CDR3 region has 16 residues. This chain's CDR3 is CASSARTSGAPYEQYF. In nucleotides, the CDR3 is TGTGCCAGCAGCGCGCGGACTAGCGGGGCACCCTACGAGCAGTACTTC.

The chain links TRBV9 to TRBJ2-7; the match to TRBD2 covers 13 bases. The germline CDR1 and CDR2 sequences are SGDLS and YYNGEE. The V segment lost 2 bases and the J segment 0 bases; nucleotides outside the gene matches: 8. This CDR3 contains 18 residues. CDR3 residues: CASSVRRTSGGYSYEQYF. The CDR3 DNA is TGTGCCAGCAGCGTTCGGAGGACTAGCGGGGGTTACTCCTACGAGCAGTACTTC.

This sequence joins TRBV7-9 and TRBJ2-4; the match to TRBD2 covers 9 bases. V gave up 5 bases and J gave up 3 bases; unmatched junction bases: 8. CDR3 length: 16 residues. Germline CDR1 and CDR2: SEHNR and FQNEAQ (reference sequence). The CDR3 region is CASSPAGGMDKNIQYF. Written as DNA, the CDR3 is TGTGCCAGCAGCCCCGCGGGAGGGATGGACAAAAACATTCAGTACTTC. Variable domain in full (rest from reference TRBV7-9 and TRBJ2-4): DTGVSQNPRHKITKRGQNVTFRCDPISEHNRLYWYRQTLGQGPEFLTYFQNEAQLEKSRLLSDRFSAERPKGSFSTLEIQRTEQGDSAMYLCASSPAGGMDKNIQYFGAGTRLSVL.

V usage is TRBV7-9 and J usage is TRBJ2-2; the match to TRBD2 covers 7 bases. Germline V gene lookup returns CDR1 SEHNR and CDR2 FQNEAQ (reference sequence). Trimming removed 4 bases from V and 5 bases from J; junction bases left unmatched: 7. This CDR3 has 15 residues. The CDR3: CASSYTGGKTGELFF. CDR3 DNA sequence: TGTGCCAGCAGCTATACCGGGGGGAAAACCGGGGAGCTGTTTTTT.

This rearrangement joins TRBV2 to TRBJ2-3; 10 bases match TRBD2. The germline gives CDR1 SNHLY, CDR2 FYNNEI. V was pared by 9 bases and J by 3 bases, with 6 bases of the junction left unmatched. The CDR3 is 14 amino acids. The CDR3 DNA is TGTGCCAGGAAAGCGGGGGGGCGGACAGATACGCAGTATTTT. Its translation is CARKAGGRTDTQYF.

The chain has TRBV11-3 and TRBJ2-1; TRBD1 matches 8 bases. The CDR3 has 16 amino acids. Trimming took 8 bases from V and 3 from J; bases not matched to a gene: 12. Germline V gene lookup returns CDR1 SGHNT and CDR2 YENEEA. The CDR3 sequence is CASSSGGLVRYNEQFF. CDR3 nucleotides: TGTGCCAGCTCATCAGGGGGCTTGGTTCGCTACAATGAGCAGTTCTTC.

DNA of the CDR3: TGTGCCAGCAGCCCAGAAGCCCGGGGGGCGGCCTTCCTGAATTCACCCCTCCACTTT. Protein product: CASSPEARGAAFLNSPLHF. This chain links TRBV4-2 with TRBJ1-6; D might be TRBD1 (6 bases). There are 19 residues in the CDR3. Germline assignment: CDR1 LGHNA and CDR2 YNFKEQ. Trimming cost V 4 bases and J 7 bases, with 26 bases left between them.

The rearrangement joins TRBV7-4 to TRBJ1-2; D gene ambiguous. The CDR3 consists of 16 residues. Germline lookup yields CDR1 SGHVT and CDR2 SQSDAQ. Between the trimmed V and J ends, which lost 4 bases and 7 bases, there was a span of 22 bases. DNA of the CDR3: TGTGCCAGCAGCTCTCCGGGAGTTAGAATTTCTCGTGGCTACACCTTC. Amino acid sequence: CASSSPGVRISRGYTF.

This chain connects TRBV18 to TRBJ2-3; weak D call: TRBD2 (6 bases). The germline V and J ends were trimmed by 3 bases and 1 base, with 8 bases remaining between them. Germline V gene sequence: CDR1 KGHSH, CDR2 LQKENI. The CDR3 extends over 14 amino acids. The DNA of the CDR3 is TGTGCCAGCTCACCCTCGGGGGGCACAGATACGCAGTATTTT. It encodes CASSPSGGTDTQYF.

This chain connects TRBV29-1 to TRBJ1-1; D unclear. The CDR3 has 11 amino acids. V shed 6 bases and J shed 4 bases, with 9 bases lying between them. Germline V gives CDR1 SQVTM, CDR2 ANQGSEA. CDR3 residues: CSVGVGTEAFF. In DNA, the CDR3 is TGCAGCGTCGGGGTGGGCACTGAAGCTTTCTTT.

The rearrangement joins TRBV6-5 to TRBJ2-1, with D tentatively TRBD2 (5 bases). Trimming shortened V by 6 bases and J by 6 bases, and 9 bases separated the two germline ends. CDR3 length equals 12 residues. Germline V lookup: CDR1 MNHEY, CDR2 SVGAGI. CDR3 protein: CASRGGINEQFF. The CDR3 coding sequence is TGTGCCAGCAGAGGAGGCATCAATGAGCAGTTCTTC.

This clone came up a few times. The rearrangement joins TRBV7-9 to TRBJ2-1, with 10 bases that match TRBD2. Trimming cost V 0 bases and J 0 bases; bases outside gene matches: 5. Germline CDR1 is SEHNR and CDR2 is FQNEAQ (reference sequence). The CDR3 contains 18 residues. The CDR3 bases are TGTGCCAGCAGCTTAGCGCCCCTAGCGGGGGACTCCTACAATGAGCAGTTCTTC. Translated: CASSLAPLAGDSYNEQFF.

The CDR3 bases are TGTGCCAGCGGGGGCAGAGGAAATTATTACACTGAAGCTTTCTTT. It is translated as CASGGRGNYYTEAFF. V and J are TRBV28 and TRBJ1-1; a possible D gene is TRBD1 (6 bases). CDR1 MDHEN and CDR2 SYDVKM come from the germline V gene. Trimming shortened V by 8 bases and J by 3 bases, and 19 bases separated the two germline ends. The CDR3 totals 15 residues.

The chain carries TRBV27 and TRBJ2-1; 10 bases align to TRBD2. Trimming removed 5 bases from V and 8 bases from J; junction bases left unmatched: 12. The CDR3 has 16 amino acids. Germline loops: CDR1 MNHEY, CDR2 SMNVEV (reference sequence). This chain's CDR3 is CASSTLAGARGDEQFF. The CDR3 DNA reads as TGTGCCAGCAGTACCCTAGCGGGGGCGAGGGGCGATGAGCAGTTCTTC.

A note on this clone: Other DNA sequences within the sample encode an identical CDR3. CDR3 residues: CASSAPGQGNTGELFF. DNA for the CDR3: TGTGCCAGCAGCGCCCCGGGACAGGGGAACACCGGGGAGCTGTTTTTT. This chain links TRBV9 with TRBJ2-2; TRBD1 matches at 9 bases. The CDR3 consists of 16 residues. Germline V CDR1 and CDR2: SGDLS, YYNGEE. J gave up 1 base and V 3 bases, and 4 bases lay outside the gene matches.

The rearrangement links TRBV4-1 to TRBJ2-7; no clear D gene. CDR1 MGHRA and CDR2 YSYEKL come from the germline V gene. The V gene lost 0 bases and the J gene lost 2 bases, with 11 bases spanning the gap. This CDR3 is 15 amino acids long. The CDR3 reads CASSQDLKQTYEQYF. As DNA, the CDR3 is TGCGCCAGCAGCCAAGATCTAAAACAGACCTACGAGCAGTACTTC.

The chain joins TRBV7-2 to TRBJ2-1, with D possibly being TRBD2 (6 bases). The CDR3 totals 13 residues. Germline-derived CDR1 and CDR2 are SGHTA and FQGNSA. The V and J ends lost 3 bases and 6 bases respectively, with 9 bases between them. In DNA, the CDR3 is TGTGCCAGCAGCTTGAGCGGGCTCAATGAGCAGTTCTTC. It translates to CASSLSGLNEQFF. The whole variable domain, remainder taken from reference TRBV7-2 and TRBJ2-1, is GAGVSQSPSNKVTEKGKDVELRCDPISGHTALYWYRQSLGQGLEFLIYFQGNSAPDKSGLPSDRFSAERTGGSVSTLTIQRTQQEDSAVYLCASSLSGLNEQFFGPGTRLTVL.